The next 25 T cell receptor beta chains were all read from a single sample in a study of blood T cell repertoires in COVID-19. The table came from immunoSEQ multiplex PCR; TCRdb's copy has only in-frame clones and leaves some out. The data hold hundreds of thousands of clones, with 75% to 90% observed a single time. Material: PBMCs or T cells enriched from blood (not recorded which). The receptors were gathered from a young man who had recovered from COVID-19.

The V and J genes are TRBV18 and TRBJ2-1; D unresolved. This CDR3 is 15 amino acids long. Trimming pared 1 base from V and 0 bases from J, leaving 7 bases between. Per the germline V gene, CDR1 is KGHSH and CDR2 is LQKENI. This CDR3 is CASSPLRDSYNEQFF. As DNA, the CDR3 is TGTGCCAGCTCACCACTGCGCGACTCCTACAATGAGCAGTTCTTC.

The chain recombines TRBV10-2 with TRBJ2-7, with 11 bases that match TRBD1. Germline V CDR1 and CDR2: WSHSY, SAAADI. Trimming removed 4 bases from V and 6 bases from J; junction bases left unmatched: 8. This CDR3 comprises 15 residues. This CDR3 reads CASSANRDRGSEQYF. CDR3 nucleotides: TGCGCCAGCAGTGCGAACCGGGACAGGGGGTCCGAGCAGTACTTC.

The chain carries TRBV20-1 and TRBJ2-1, with D unresolved. Germline-derived CDR1 and CDR2 are DFQATT and SNEGSKA (reference sequence). Trimming stripped 0 bases from V and 10 bases from J, with 7 bases between. This CDR3 comprises 11 residues. The CDR3 DNA sequence: TGCAGTGCTAGAGATTCCGAGGAGCAGTTCTTC. Translating it yields CSARDSEEQFF.

In regard to this clone: The same CDR3 is also encoded by other DNA sequences in this sample. The chain has TRBV11-2 and TRBJ2-7; 8 bases align to TRBD1. From germline, CDR1 is SGHAT and CDR2 FQNNGV. V dropped 0 bases and J dropped 6; count of bases not matched to a gene: 4. CDR3 size: 14 residues. In DNA form, the CDR3 reads TGTGCCAGCAGCTTAGAGGCAGGGGGCAGCGAGCAGTACTTC. Translation gives CASSLEAGGSEQYF.

The V gene is TRBV6-5, the J gene TRBJ1-5, with 12 bases fitting TRBD1. V was pared by 6 bases and J by 6 bases, with 6 bases of the junction left unmatched. Germline CDR1 reads MNHEY; CDR2 reads SVGAGI. The CDR3 totals 15 residues. The DNA of the CDR3 is TGTGCCAGCAGCAGCGGGACAGGGGGCACTCAGCCCCAGCATTTT. It yields the protein CASSSGTGGTQPQHF.

This clone has just one count. The chain has TRBV12-1 and TRBJ2-1; TRBD1 is taken as the D call from the table, unchecked against the DNA. TRBV12-1 is flagged as a pseudogene. The CDR3 is 16 residues long. The CDR3 spells CASSCTSGTGPPEQFF. For the CDR3, the DNA is TGTGCCAGCAGCTGCACCTCCGGGACAGGGCCGCCTGAGCAGTTCTTC.

Comments on this clone: Other nucleotide sequences in the sample specify the same CDR3. The chain carries TRBV30 and TRBJ1-2; D is unresolved. Trimming took off 0 bases at V and 4 bases at J, with 9 bases between the two ends. The germline V gene encodes CDR1 GTSNPN and CDR2 SVGIG (reference sequence). The CDR3 is made up of 13 amino acids. The CDR3 DNA reads as TGTGCCTGGAGTGTACGAGGAGTCTATGGCTACACCTTC. It translates to CAWSVRGVYGYTF.

The chain couples TRBV7-2 to TRBJ1-5; 12 bases line up with TRBD1. This CDR3 region has 15 residues. Germline CDR1 is SGHTA and CDR2 is FQGNSA. The trim removed 5 bases at V and 6 bases at J, leaving 5 bases unmatched. CDR3 bases: TGTGCCAGCAGCAGCGGGACAGGGGGCTTTCAGCCCCAGCATTTT. Translation: CASSSGTGGFQPQHF.

The chain carries TRBV6-1 and TRBJ1-2; perhaps TRBD1 as D (6 bases). Trimming removed 2 bases at V and 6 bases at J, with 13 bases between. Looked up from germline, CDR1 is MNHNS and CDR2 is SASEGT. The CDR3 is made up of 14 amino acids. CDR3: CASSERAAGDGYTF. The DNA of the CDR3 is TGTGCCAGCAGTGAAAGGGCGGCAGGGGATGGCTACACCTTC.

The genes are TRBV3-1 (or the pseudogene TRBV3-2) and TRBJ2-7; 13 nucleotides agree with TRBD2. This CDR3 spans 14 amino acids. The germline V gene encodes CDR1 LGHDT and CDR2 YNNKEL (reference sequence). Unmatched junction bases numbered 7, after V lost 4 bases and J lost 10 bases. CDR3 DNA sequence: TGTGCCAGCAGCCTATCCGGGACTAGCGGGATCCAGTACTTC. It encodes CASSLSGTSGIQYF.

The chain carries TRBV11-3 and TRBJ2-1, with D tentatively TRBD2 (5 bases). Looked up from germline, CDR1 is SGHNT and CDR2 is YENEEA. V was pared by 3 bases and J by 9 bases, with 15 bases between. The CDR3 covers 14 residues. For the CDR3, the DNA is TGTGCCAGCAGCTTTTCAGGCGGAGGCGGTGAGCAGTTCTTC. Its translation: CASSFSGGGGEQFF. The full variable domain, in which reference TRBV11-3 and TRBJ2-1 provide the parts outside the CDR3, is EAGVVQSPRYKIIEKKQPVAFWCNPISGHNTLYWYLQNLGQGPELLIRYENEEAVDDSQLPKDRFSAERLKGVDSTLKIQPAELGDSAVYLCASSFSGGGGEQFFGPGTRLTVL.

This chain uses TRBV25-1 with TRBJ2-1; 8 bases map to TRBD2. In germline, CDR1 is MGHDK, CDR2 SYGVNS. Losses at the gene ends were 1 base for V and 9 bases for J; bases not matched to a gene: 11. The CDR3 is 16 amino acids. The DNA for the CDR3 is TGTGCCAGCAGTGAATTCCTGGCGGGAGGCGAAAGTGAGCAGTTCTTC. Its protein product is CASSEFLAGGESEQFF. Filled out from reference TRBV25-1 and TRBJ2-1, the complete variable domain reads EADIYQTPRYLVIGTGKKITLECSQTMGHDKMYWYQQDPGMELHLIHYSYGVNSTEKGDLSSESTVSRIRTEHFPLTLESARPSHTSQYLCASSEFLAGGESEQFFGPGTRLTVL.

V is TRBV5-8 and J is TRBJ2-1, with TRBD1 as a possible D gene (6 bases). The CDR3 loop spans 13 amino acids. V lost 4 bases to trimming and J lost 15 bases, with 20 bases between them. Germline CDR1 reads SGHTS; CDR2 reads YDEGEE. The CDR3 region has the DNA TGTGCCAGCAGCGGACCGGGACAAAGAATATGGTTCTTC. Translated: CASSGPGQRIWFF.

This chain uses TRBV5-1 with TRBJ1-1, with D tentatively TRBD1 (6 bases). V lost 0 bases to trimming and J lost 1 base, with 10 bases between them. Germline lookup yields CDR1 SGHRS and CDR2 YFSETQ. This CDR3 is built from 15 residues. The CDR3 loop is CASSLGGRGNTEAFF. CDR3 nucleotides: TGCGCCAGCAGCTTGGGAGGCAGGGGGAACACTGAAGCTTTCTTT.

This clone was recorded only once. The chain combines TRBV28 with TRBJ1-1; tentative D call: TRBD1 (6 bases). The CDR3 is 19 amino acids. Germline values: CDR1 MDHEN, CDR2 SYDVKM. With 4 bases removed from V and 1 base from J, the gap between germline ends came to 25 bases. CDR3 amino acids: CASSSPLGGGSFWNTEAFF. DNA for the CDR3: TGTGCCAGCAGTTCACCCCTAGGGGGGGGCAGTTTTTGGAACACTGAAGCTTTCTTT.

The chain uses TRBV7-3 and TRBJ2-1; 11 nucleotides line up with TRBD2. Trimming removed 2 bases from V and 9 bases from J; junction bases left unmatched: 9. The CDR3 length is 16 residues. Germline CDR1 is SGHTA and CDR2 is FQGTGA. The CDR3 here is CASSLVGTSGIGEQFF. CDR3 coding DNA: TGTGCCAGCAGCTTAGTGGGGACTAGCGGCATTGGTGAGCAGTTCTTC. The variable domain in full, with the rest retrieved from reference TRBV7-3 and TRBJ2-1, is GAGVSQTPSNKVTEKGKYVELRCDPISGHTALYWYRQSLGQGPEFLIYFQGTGAADDSGLPNDRFFAVRPEGSVSTLKIQRTERGDSAVYLCASSLVGTSGIGEQFFGPGTRLTVL.

The rearrangement links TRBV7-9 to TRBJ2-2, with 7 positions matching TRBD2. The CDR3 length is 17 residues. Germline values: CDR1 SEHNR, CDR2 FQNEAQ (reference sequence). Losses at the gene ends were 4 bases for V and 3 bases for J; bases not matched to a gene: 11. CDR3 region: CASSSNPAGEYTGELFF. In DNA form, the CDR3 reads TGTGCCAGCAGCTCCAACCCGGCGGGAGAGTACACCGGGGAGCTGTTTTTT.

V is TRBV5-1 and J is TRBJ1-2, with 7 bases matching TRBD1. The CDR3 is 16 residues long. Looked up from germline, CDR1 is SGHRS and CDR2 is YFSETQ. V shed 0 bases and J 5 bases; nucleotides not matched to a gene: 10. CDR3 protein: CASSLEGGERMYGYTF. The DNA for the CDR3 is TGCGCCAGCAGCTTGGAAGGGGGCGAGAGAATGTATGGCTACACCTTC.

The chain employs TRBV25-1 and TRBJ1-5, with a possible D match to TRBD1 (5 bases). V dropped 5 bases and J dropped 1 base, with 15 bases sitting between them. The germline CDR1 and CDR2 sequences are MGHDK and SYGVNS. The CDR3 contains 16 residues. CDR3 bases: TGTGCCAGCAGTCAGAAGGGGCTCGGCAGCAATCAGCCCCAGCATTTT. Encoded protein: CASSQKGLGSNQPQHF.

Only a few counts were recorded for this clone. The chain links TRBV28 to TRBJ1-4; D unclear. The CDR3 runs 13 residues. V was clipped by 7 bases and J by 5 bases, with 11 bases between them. Germline assignment: CDR1 MDHEN and CDR2 SYDVKM. The CDR3: CASNGGPNEKLFF. In DNA, the CDR3 is TGTGCCAGCAACGGAGGCCCAAATGAAAAACTGTTTTTT.

The gene calls are TRBV5-6 and TRBJ1-4; D gene unclear. Germline assignment: CDR1 SGHDT and CDR2 YYEEEE. The length of the CDR3 is 15 residues. The ends were cut back, 0 bases at V and 2 bases at J, with 8 bases in the middle. This CDR3 is CASSLASTTNEKLFF. For the CDR3, the DNA is TGTGCCAGCAGCTTGGCGAGTACGACTAATGAAAAACTGTTTTTT.

The chain joins TRBV10-2 to TRBJ2-1; no definite D call. CDR1 and CDR2 (germline): WSHSY, SAAADI. Trimming shortened V by 3 bases and J by 0 bases, and 9 bases separated the two germline ends. The CDR3 has 15 residues. This CDR3 is CASSDGFHSYNEQFF. In DNA, the CDR3 is TGCGCCAGCAGTGATGGCTTCCACTCCTACAATGAGCAGTTCTTC.

The chain employs TRBV13 and TRBJ2-5; D is uncertain. V was cut by 0 bases and J by 2 bases, with 4 bases left in between. The CDR3 extends over 13 amino acids. Per the germline V gene, CDR1 is PRHDT and CDR2 is FYEKMQ (reference sequence). The CDR3 spells CASSLGRQETQYF. CDR3 in DNA: TGTGCCAGCAGCTTAGGTAGACAAGAGACCCAGTACTTC.

This clone appeared a single time. This chain joins TRBV27 and TRBJ2-5; D possibly corresponds to TRBD2 (5 bases). Trimming removed 8 bases at V and 4 bases at J, with 14 bases between. This CDR3 is built from 13 residues. Germline loops: CDR1 MNHEY, CDR2 SMNVEV (reference sequence). The CDR3: CASAGRGRETQYF. In DNA form, the CDR3 reads TGTGCCAGCGCGGGCCGGGGTCGAGAGACCCAGTACTTC.

V gene TRBV15 combines with J gene TRBJ2-1; D might be TRBD1 (7 bases). V lost 3 bases, J lost 4 bases, and 16 bases lay in between. Germline V gives CDR1 LNHNV, CDR2 YYDKDF (reference sequence). The CDR3 is made up of 16 amino acids. The CDR3 reads CATSREGQRLYNEQFF. Written as DNA, the CDR3 is TGTGCCACCAGCAGGGAGGGACAGCGCCTTTACAATGAGCAGTTCTTC.